This record covers a single T cell receptor (beta chain). No antigen is known for it. This CDR3 comprises 15 residues. Germline trimming cut 1 base from V and 5 bases from J; bases unmatched to any gene: 2. Per germline, CDR1 SGHVS and CDR2 FNYEAQ. The data belong to a study of cytomegalovirus exposure and HLA in healthy donors. Study conclusions and caveats: Later work associated 16,951 TCR beta sequences with HLA alleles at 0.05 false discovery rate. Analyses of presence/absence relied on an assumption of roughly uniform sequencing depth across donors. The study put about 180 TCR beta chains on its list as cytomegalovirus-associated.

PCR primers comprised 60 Vbeta and 13 Jbeta primers. The table came from immunoSEQ multiplex PCR; TCRdb's copy has only in-frame clones and leaves some out. The data contain about 130,000 clones, approximately 84% of them singletons. Sequenced input: PBMCs. The TCR sequence derives from a woman in her 40s in good health and CMV-seronegative. V usage is TRBV7-6 and J usage is TRBJ2-3; TRBD2 matches at 11 bases. The CDR3 DNA follows: TGTGCCAGCAGCTTAGGACTAGCGGGGTTAGATACGCAGTATTTT. As protein: CASSLGLAGLDTQYF. The full variable domain, with the rest looked up from reference TRBV7-6 and TRBJ2-3, is GAGVSQSPRYKVTKRGQDVALRCDPISGHVSLYWYRQALGQGPEFLTYFNYEAQQDKSGLPNDRFSAERPEGSISTLTIQRTEQRDSAMYRCASSLGLAGLDTQYFGPGTRLTVL.